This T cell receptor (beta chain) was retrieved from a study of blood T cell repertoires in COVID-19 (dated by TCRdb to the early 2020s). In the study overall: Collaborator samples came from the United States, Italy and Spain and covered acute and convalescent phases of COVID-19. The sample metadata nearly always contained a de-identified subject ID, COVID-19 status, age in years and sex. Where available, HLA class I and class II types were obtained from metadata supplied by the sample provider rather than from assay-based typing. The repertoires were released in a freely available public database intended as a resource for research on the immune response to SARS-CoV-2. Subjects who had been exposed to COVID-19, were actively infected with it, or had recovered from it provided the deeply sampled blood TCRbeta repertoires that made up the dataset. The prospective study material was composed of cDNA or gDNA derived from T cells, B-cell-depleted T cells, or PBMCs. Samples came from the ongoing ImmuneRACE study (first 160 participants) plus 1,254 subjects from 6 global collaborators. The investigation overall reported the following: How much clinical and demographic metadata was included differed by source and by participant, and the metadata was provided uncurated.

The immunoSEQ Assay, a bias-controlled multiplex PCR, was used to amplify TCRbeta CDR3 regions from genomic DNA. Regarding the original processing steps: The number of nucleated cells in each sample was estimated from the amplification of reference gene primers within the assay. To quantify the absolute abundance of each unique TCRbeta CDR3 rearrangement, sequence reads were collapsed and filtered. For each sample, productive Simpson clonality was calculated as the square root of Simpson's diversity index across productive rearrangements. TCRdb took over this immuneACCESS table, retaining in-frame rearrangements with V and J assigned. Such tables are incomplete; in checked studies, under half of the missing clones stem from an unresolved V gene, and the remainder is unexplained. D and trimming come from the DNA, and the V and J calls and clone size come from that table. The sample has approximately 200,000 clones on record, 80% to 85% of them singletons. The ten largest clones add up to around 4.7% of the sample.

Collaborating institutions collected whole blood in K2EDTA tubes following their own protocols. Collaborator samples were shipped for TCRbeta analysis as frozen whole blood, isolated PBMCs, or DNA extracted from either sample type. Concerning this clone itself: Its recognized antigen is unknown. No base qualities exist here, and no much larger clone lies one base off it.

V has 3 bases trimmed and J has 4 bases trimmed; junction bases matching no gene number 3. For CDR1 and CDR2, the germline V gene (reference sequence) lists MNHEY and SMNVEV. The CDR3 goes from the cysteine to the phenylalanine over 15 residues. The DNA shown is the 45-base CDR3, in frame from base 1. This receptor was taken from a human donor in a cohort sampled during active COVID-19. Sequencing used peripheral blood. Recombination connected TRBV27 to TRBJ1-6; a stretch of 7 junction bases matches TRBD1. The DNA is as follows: TGTGCCAGCAGTTTTAGGACAGGTTATAATTCACCCCTCCACTTT. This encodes CASSFRTGYNSPLHF.